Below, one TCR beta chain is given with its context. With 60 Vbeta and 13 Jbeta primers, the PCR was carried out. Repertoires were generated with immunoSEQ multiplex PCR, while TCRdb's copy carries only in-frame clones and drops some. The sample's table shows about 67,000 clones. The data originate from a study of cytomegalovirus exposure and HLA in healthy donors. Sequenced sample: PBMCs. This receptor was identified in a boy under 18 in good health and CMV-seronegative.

CDR3 coding DNA: TGCAGCGTTGTCCAGGGTACCCCCGGGGAGCTGTTTTTT. Its protein is CSVVQGTPGELFF. This chain connects TRBV29-1 to TRBJ2-2; D perhaps matches TRBD1 (5 bases). The CDR3 extends over 13 amino acids. With 4 bases removed from V and 6 bases from J, the gap between germline ends came to 12 bases. Germline CDR1 reads SQVTM; CDR2 reads ANQGSEA.